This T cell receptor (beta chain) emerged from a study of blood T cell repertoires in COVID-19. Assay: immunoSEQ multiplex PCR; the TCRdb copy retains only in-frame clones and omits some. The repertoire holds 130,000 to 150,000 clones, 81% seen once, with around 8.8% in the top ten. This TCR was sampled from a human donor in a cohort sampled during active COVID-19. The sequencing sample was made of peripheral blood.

This CDR3 is CASSLPGLAGEETQYF. The CDR3 DNA reads as TGTGCCAGCAGCTTACCGGGACTAGCGGGGGAAGAGACCCAGTACTTC. V gene TRBV7-3 combines with J gene TRBJ2-5; 14 nucleotides align to TRBD2. The length of the CDR3 is 16 residues. Germline-derived CDR1 and CDR2 are SGHTA and FQGTGA. J was trimmed by 3 bases and V by 2 bases; bases with no gene match: 2.